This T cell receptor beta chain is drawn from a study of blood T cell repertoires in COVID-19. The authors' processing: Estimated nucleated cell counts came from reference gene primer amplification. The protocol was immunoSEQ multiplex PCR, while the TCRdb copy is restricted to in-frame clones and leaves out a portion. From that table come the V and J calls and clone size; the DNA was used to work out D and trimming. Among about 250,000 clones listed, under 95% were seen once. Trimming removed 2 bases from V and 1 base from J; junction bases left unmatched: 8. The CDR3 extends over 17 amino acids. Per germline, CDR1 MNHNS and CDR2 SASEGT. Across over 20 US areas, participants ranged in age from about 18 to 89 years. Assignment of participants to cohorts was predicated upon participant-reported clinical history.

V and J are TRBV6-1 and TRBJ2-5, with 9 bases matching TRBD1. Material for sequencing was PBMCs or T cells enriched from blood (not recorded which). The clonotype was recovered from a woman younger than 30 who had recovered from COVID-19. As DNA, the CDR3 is TGTGCCAGCAGTGAATCCACAGGGGGCGCAGCCCAAGAGACCCAGTACTTC. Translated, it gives CASSESTGGAAQETQYF.